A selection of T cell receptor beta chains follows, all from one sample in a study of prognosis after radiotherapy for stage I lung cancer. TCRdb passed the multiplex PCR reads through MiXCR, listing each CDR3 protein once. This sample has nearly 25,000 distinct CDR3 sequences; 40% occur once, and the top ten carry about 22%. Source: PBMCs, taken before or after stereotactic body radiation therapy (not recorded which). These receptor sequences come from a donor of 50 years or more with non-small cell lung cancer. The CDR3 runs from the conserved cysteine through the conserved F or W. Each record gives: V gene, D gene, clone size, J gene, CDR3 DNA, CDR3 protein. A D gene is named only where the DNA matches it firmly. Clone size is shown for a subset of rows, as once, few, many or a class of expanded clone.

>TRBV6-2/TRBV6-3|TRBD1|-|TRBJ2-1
TGTGCCAGCAGTTCACGGACAGGGTGCTACAATGAGCAGTTCTTC
CASSSRTGCYNEQFF
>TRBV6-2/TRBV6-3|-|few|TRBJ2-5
TGTGCCAGCAGATACACAACCAGACTCCTGGACCAAGAGACCCAGTACTTC
CASRYTTRLLDQETQYF
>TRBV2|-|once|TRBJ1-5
TGTGCCAGCAGTCCTATCCTCAGTAGCCCCCAGCATTTT
CASSPILSSPQHF
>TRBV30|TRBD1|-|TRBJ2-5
TGTGCCTGCGGGGACAGGGGTCGCGAGACCCAGTACTTC
CACGDRGRETQYF
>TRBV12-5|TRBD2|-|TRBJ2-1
TGTGCTAGTGGTTCGGTACTGAGCGGGAGTGCATACAATGAGCAGTTCTTC
CASGSVLSGSAYNEQFF
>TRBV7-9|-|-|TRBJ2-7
TGTGCCAGCAGCTCGTCACCTCATGACTCCTACGAGCAGTACTTC
CASSSSPHDSYEQYF
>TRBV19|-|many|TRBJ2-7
TGTGCCACTAGAGGTCGGGGTTCCTACGAGCAGTACTTC
CATRGRGSYEQYF
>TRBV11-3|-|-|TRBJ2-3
TGTGCCAGCATCTTAAGGGTACAGGGATTAAGCACAGATACGCAGTATTTT
CASILRVQGLSTDTQYF
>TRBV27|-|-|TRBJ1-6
TGTGCCAGCTCGGCGATTAGCTCCTATAATTCACCCCTCCACTTT
CASSAISSYNSPLHF
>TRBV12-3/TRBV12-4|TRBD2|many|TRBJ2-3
TGTGCCAGCAGTACCCGAGTAGCGGGAGGGTCCGCAGATACGCAGTATTTT
CASSTRVAGGSADTQYF
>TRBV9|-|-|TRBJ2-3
TGTGCCAGCATTGCAACCGGCCGTAGAGATACGCAGTATTTT
CASIATGRRDTQYF
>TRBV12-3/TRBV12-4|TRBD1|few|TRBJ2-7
TGTGCCAGCAGATCAACAGGGGGCGTCTACGAGCAGTACTTC
CASRSTGGVYEQYF
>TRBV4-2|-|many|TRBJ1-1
TGTGCCAGCAGCCAAGGCCGCGACGGGAACACTGAAGCTTTCTTT
CASSQGRDGNTEAFF
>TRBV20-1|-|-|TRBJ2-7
TGCAGTGCTAGGCCGGGACGGAAATACGAGCAGTACTTC
CSARPGRKYEQYF
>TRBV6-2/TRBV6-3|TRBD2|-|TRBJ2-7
TGTGCCAGCTCGAACCGGGGGGCCGGGACTAGCTGGAGAAATAGGGAGCAGTACTTC
CASSNRGAGTSWRNREQYF
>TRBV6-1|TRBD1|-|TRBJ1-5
TGTGCCAGCCAGGGACAGGGACCCCATCAGCCCCAGCATTTT
CASQGQGPHQPQHF
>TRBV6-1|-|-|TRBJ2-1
TGTGCCAGCACCCTGGAGGGGTCCTACAATCAGCAGTTCTTC
CASTLEGSYNQQFF
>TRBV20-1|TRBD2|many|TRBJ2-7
TGCAGTGCTAGCCCTGGCGGGAGGCTCGAGCAGTACTTC
CSASPGGRLEQYF
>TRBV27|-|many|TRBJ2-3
TGTGCCAGCAGTTTAGAGAGGCTAACAGATACGCAGTATTTT
CASSLERLTDTQYF
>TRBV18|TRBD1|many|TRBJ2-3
TGTGCCAGCTCCCGGGACAGGAGCACAGATACGCAGTATTTT
CASSRDRSTDTQYF
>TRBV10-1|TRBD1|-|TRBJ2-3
TGCGCCAGCAGTGGGGGACCGGGACAGAACACAGATACGCAGTATTTT
CASSGGPGQNTDTQYF
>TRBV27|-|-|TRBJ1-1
TGTGCCAGCAGTCCCTGGCAAGGGGGTAGGGAGGGTGGCACTGAAGGTTTATTT
CASSPWQGGREGGTEGLF
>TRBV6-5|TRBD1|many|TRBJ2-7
TGTGCCAGCAGTTACCCGGACAGGGGGCTTTACGAGCAGTACTTC
CASSYPDRGLYEQYF
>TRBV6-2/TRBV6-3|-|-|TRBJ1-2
TGTGCCAGCAGGCTTGCATGGGGCCGGGACTATGGCTACACCTTC
CASRLAWGRDYGYTF
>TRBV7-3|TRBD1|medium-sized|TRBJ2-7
TGTGCCAGCAGCCCCGGGACAGGGGTCGACGAGCAGTACTTC
CASSPGTGVDEQYF
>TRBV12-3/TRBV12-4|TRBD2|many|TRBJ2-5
TGTGCCAGCGTAGCGGGAGAGGTCGGGACCCAGTACTTC
CASVAGEVGTQYF
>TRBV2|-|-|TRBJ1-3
TGTGCCAGCAGGGGCGGGCTCATCCTGACGGGAAACATCATATATTTT
CASRGGLILTGNIIYF
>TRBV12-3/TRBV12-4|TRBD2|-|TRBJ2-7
TGTGCCAGCACCCTGACTAGCGGTAGCCTTCGTGAAGAGCAGTACTTC
CASTLTSGSLREEQYF
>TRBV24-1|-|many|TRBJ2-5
TGTGCCACCAGGGACAGTTATGAGACCCAGTACTTC
CATRDSYETQYF
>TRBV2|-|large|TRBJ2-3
TGTGCCAGCAGTGAAACGGGCTCTAGCACAGATACGCAGTATTTT
CASSETGSSTDTQYF
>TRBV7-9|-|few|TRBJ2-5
TGTGCCAGCAGCCCCTACGGACGGGATCGCCAAGAGACCCAGTACTTC
CASSPYGRDRQETQYF
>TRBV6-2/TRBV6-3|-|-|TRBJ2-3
TGTGCCAGCAGTTACGGCGGGATGGGGACAGATACGCAGTATTTT
CASSYGGMGTDTQYF
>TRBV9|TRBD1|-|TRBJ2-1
TGTGCCAGCAGCGTAGCAACGAGCGGCGACAGGGTCAGTGAGCAGTTCTTC
CASSVATSGDRVSEQFF
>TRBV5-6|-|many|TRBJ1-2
TGTGCCAGCAGCTTGTGGCAGGATGGCTACACCTTC
CASSLWQDGYTF
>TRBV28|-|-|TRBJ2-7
TGTGCCAGCAGTTCCTACCCGGCGGGATTGCCCTACGAGCAGTACTTC
CASSSYPAGLPYEQYF
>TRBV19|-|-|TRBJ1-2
TGTGCCACCAGGGTCCTCTATGGCTACACCTTC
CATRVLYGYTF
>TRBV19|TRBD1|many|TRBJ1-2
TGTGCCAGTAGTCGAACAGGGGCAACCTATGGCTACACCTTC
CASSRTGATYGYTF
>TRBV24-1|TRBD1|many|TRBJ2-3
TGTGCCACCAGTGAACTGGGACAGGGCACAGATACGCAGTATTTT
CATSELGQGTDTQYF
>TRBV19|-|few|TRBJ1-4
TGTGCCAGTAGTGTGAGTGTGAAGTTGTGGGAAAAACTGTTTTTT
CASSVSVKLWEKLFF
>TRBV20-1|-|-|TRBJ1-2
TGCAGTTCTAGAACGGTCGAGGGCTACACCTTC
CSSRTVEGYTF
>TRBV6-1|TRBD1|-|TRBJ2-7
TGTGCCAGCACCCAGGGGGCATACGAGCAGTACTTC
CASTQGAYEQYF
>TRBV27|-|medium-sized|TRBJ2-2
TGTGCCAGCTACGGATGGCGGGAGCTGTTTTTT
CASYGWRELFF
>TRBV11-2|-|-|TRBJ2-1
TGTGCCAGCAGCTCGCAGGGTTCGGGGTACAATGAGCAGTTCTTC
CASSSQGSGYNEQFF
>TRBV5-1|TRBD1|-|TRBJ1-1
TGCTCCAGCAGCTCAGGGGGCGCGCGGAACACTGAAGCTTTCTTT
CSSSSGGARNTEAFF
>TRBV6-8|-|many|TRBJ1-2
TGTGCCAGCAGCTACCGGACACCCCGAGGCTACACCTTC
CASSYRTPRGYTF
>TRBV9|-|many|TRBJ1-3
TGTGCCAGCAGCGCCAGGGACGACGCAAGGGACACCATATATTTT
CASSARDDARDTIYF
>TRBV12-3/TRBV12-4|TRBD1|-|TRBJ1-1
TGTGCCAGCAGTTTGGACAGGGCCAACACTGAAGCTTTCTTC
CASSLDRANTEAFF
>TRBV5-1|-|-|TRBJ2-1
TGCGCCAACCGCCAAGGAGGGCAGCGGATCTGGGGGGATGAGCAGTTCTTC
CANRQGGQRIWGDEQFF
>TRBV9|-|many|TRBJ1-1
TGTGCCAGCAGCGTAGGGGACTCAGCTTTCACTGAAGCTTTCTTT
CASSVGDSAFTEAFF
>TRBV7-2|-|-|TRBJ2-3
TGTGCCAGCAGCTTTTTAGGACCCACAGATACGCAGTATTTT
CASSFLGPTDTQYF
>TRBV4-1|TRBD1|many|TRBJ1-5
TGCGCCAGCAGCCAAACAGGGGAGGGCAATCAGCCCCAGCATTTT
CASSQTGEGNQPQHF
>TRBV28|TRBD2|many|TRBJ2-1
TGTGCCAGCAGTTCACCCATCACTAGCGGGAGATTGTATGAGCAGTTCTTC
CASSSPITSGRLYEQFF
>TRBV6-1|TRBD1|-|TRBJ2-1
TGTGCCAGCAGACGTACCGGGACAGGGAGCAATGAGCAGTTCTTC
CASRRTGTGSNEQFF
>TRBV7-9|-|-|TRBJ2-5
TGTGCCGGCAGCTTATTGACAGAAGAGACCCAGTACTTC
CAGSLLTEETQYF
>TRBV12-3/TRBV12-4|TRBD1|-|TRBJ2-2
TGTGCCAGCAGTCTAAGACAGGGGGAAAACACCGGGGAGCTGTTTTTT
CASSLRQGENTGELFF
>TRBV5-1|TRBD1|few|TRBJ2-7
TGCGCCAGCAGCGAAAGGACAGGGGCCTACGAGCAGTACTTC
CASSERTGAYEQYF
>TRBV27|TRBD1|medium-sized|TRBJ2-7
TGTGCCAGCAGCGGGCCGGGACAGGGGGCCCAGACCCACGAGCAGTACTTC
CASSGPGQGAQTHEQYF